One and the same sample provided the 30 T cell receptor gamma chains below, sequenced in a study of gamma delta lymphoproliferative disorders and STAT genes. TCRdb reran clone calling via CATT on the multiplex PCR reads. This sample carries more than 2,500 gamma-chain clones, under 9.5% of them seen once, and the ten largest clones take roughly a sixth. Genomic DNA from isolated PBMCs served as the sequencing template. The sequenced material came from blood. Receptors were obtained from a human donor in good health.

By frequency in the sample, this clone is medium-sized. The rearrangement joins TRGV10 to TRGJP1. No J gene was available from TCRdb, and it was assigned here by a germline match of the DNA. TRGV10 is an open reading frame whose function is uncertain. CDR3 size: 13 residues. The trim removed 8 bases at V and 7 bases at J, leaving 8 bases unmatched. The chain's CDR3 is CAAWGTYGWFKIF. The CDR3 region has the DNA TGTGCTGCGTGGGGTACCTATGGTTGGTTCAAGATATTT.

With regard to this clone: No DNA is shown, since the ends of the CDR3 on it are uncertain; the CDR3 is the one TCRdb lists. The V gene call reads TRGV10; no J gene was called. TRGV10 is marked as an open reading frame, function uncertain. The CDR3 region is 20 residues in length, termini included. CDR3 in amino acids: CAAWDYFGSARNSLAVEQHF.

This clone is labeled as medium-sized. The same CDR3 can be traced to other DNA sequences in this sample. V gene TRGV2 combines with J gene TRGJ1 or TRGJ2. Assignment of the J gene here rests on matching the DNA to germline, because TCRdb gives none. V trimming: 0 bases; J trimming: 5 bases; junction bases outside the gene matches: 4. Germline lookup yields CDR1 EGSNGY and CDR2 YDSYNSKV. This CDR3 has 13 residues. The CDR3 DNA reads TGTGCCACCTGGGACGGGCCAGATTATAAGAAACTCTTT. Translated, it gives CATWDGPDYKKLF.

By proportion, this clone is medium-sized. The V and J genes are TRGV3 and TRGJ1 or TRGJ2. TCRdb offers no J gene call, so here the DNA was matched to germline to obtain one. This CDR3 is built from 13 residues. The J segment lost 8 bases and the V segment lost 0 bases, leaving 7 bases of the junction unmatched. Germline CDR1 VTNTFY, CDR2 YDVSTARD (reference sequence). CDR3 residues: CATWDRPGDKKLF. CDR3 in DNA: TGTGCCACCTGGGACAGGCCGGGCGATAAGAAACTCTTT.

By sample fraction, this clone is medium-sized. Other DNA sequences within the sample encode an identical CDR3. The rearrangement links TRGV4 to TRGJ1 or TRGJ2. The J gene, not given by TCRdb, was assigned here from a germline match of the nucleotide sequence. CDR3 length: 13 residues. Germline lookup yields CDR1 EGSTGY and CDR2 YDSYTSSV. The V gene end was trimmed by 1 base and the J gene end by 6 bases; junction bases not matched to a gene: 6. The CDR3 DNA reads as TGTGCCACCTGGGATGGTCGGGGTTATAAGAAACTCTTT. Protein product: CATWDGRGYKKLF.

This clone is judged medium-sized. The chain joins TRGV10 to TRGJ1 or TRGJ2. The J gene comes from matching the DNA to germline here; TCRdb lacks it. TRGV10 has ORF status, its function being uncertain. V dropped 8 bases and J dropped 4; count of bases not matched to a gene: 18. CDR3 size: 16 residues. The CDR3 sequence is CAAWDYRPPRYYKKLF. The DNA of the CDR3 is TGTGCTGCGTGGGATTATAGACCCCCGCGATATTATAAGAAACTCTTT.

By sample fraction, this clone is medium-sized. In the same sample, other DNA sequences code for this CDR3. The rearrangement joins TRGV10 to TRGJ1 or TRGJ2. TCRdb does not report a J gene; here it was assigned by matching the DNA to germline references. TRGV10 is annotated as an ORF whose role is uncertain. The CDR3 is 13 residues long. Trimming removed 8 bases from V and 0 bases from J; junction bases left unmatched: 5. CDR3: CAAWDLNYYKKLF. DNA of the CDR3: TGTGCTGCGTGGGATTTGAATTATTATAAGAAACTCTTT.

This clone is deemed medium-sized. The V call is TRGV8, the J call TRGJP1. The J gene, not given by TCRdb, was assigned here from a germline match of the nucleotide sequence. Germline V gives CDR1 VENAVY, CDR2 YDSYNSRV. The CDR3 consists of 15 residues. Trimming removed 1 base from V and 6 bases from J; junction bases left unmatched: 8. The CDR3: CATWDRWTPGWFKIF. The CDR3 coding sequence is TGTGCCACCTGGGATAGATGGACCCCTGGTTGGTTCAAGATATTT.

This clone is medium-sized by share. This sample also contains other DNA sequences that code for the same CDR3. The V and J genes are TRGV4 and TRGJ1 or TRGJ2. No J segment appears in TCRdb, so it was assigned here by matching the sequence to germline. From germline, CDR1 is EGSTGY and CDR2 YDSYTSSV. The CDR3 is 14 amino acids. The ends lost 0 bases at V and 4 bases at J; junction bases unmatched: 6. CDR3 DNA: TGTGCCACCTGGGATGGGCCAGGGTATTATAAGAAACTCTTT. Its translation is CATWDGPGYYKKLF.

This clone was observed at least ten times. V usage is TRGV10 and J usage is TRGJ1 or TRGJ2. Germline matching of the DNA provided the J gene here, since TCRdb leaves it blank. TRGV10 is identified as an open reading frame with a role that is uncertain. The V segment lost 8 bases and the J segment 12 bases; nucleotides outside the gene matches: 8. This CDR3 comprises 10 residues. The CDR3 sequence is CAAWDALKLF. CDR3 DNA sequence: TGTGCTGCGTGGGATGCTCTGAAACTCTTT.

Sample share makes this clone medium-sized (0.01 to 0.1%). The V call is TRGV2, the J call TRGJP2. The J gene, left out of TCRdb, was set here by checking the DNA against germline. From germline, CDR1 is EGSNGY and CDR2 YDSYNSKV. The V gene end was trimmed by 0 bases and the J gene end by 2 bases; junction bases not matched to a gene: 9. The CDR3 loop spans 17 amino acids. For the CDR3, the DNA is TGTGCCACCTGGGACGGGTCCACACCCAGTAGTGATTGGATCAAGACGTTT. Translation gives CATWDGSTPSSDWIKTF.

By share of the sample, this clone is medium-sized (0.01 to 0.1%). The chain couples TRGV4 to TRGJ1 or TRGJ2. TCRdb lists no J gene, so it was determined here by aligning the DNA to germline. After removal of 2 bases from V and 0 bases from J, the junction contained 10 bases not matched to a gene. The V gene's germline CDR1 is EGSTGY and CDR2 YDSYTSSV. This CDR3 has 16 amino acids. CDR3 in amino acids: CATWDEPPSNYYKKLF. In DNA, the CDR3 is TGTGCCACCTGGGATGAGCCCCCTTCGAATTATTATAAGAAACTCTTT.

This clone is medium-sized within its sample. This CDR3 is CATWDRRAENYKKLF. The CDR3 coding sequence is TGTGCCACCTGGGACAGGCGAGCGGAAAATTATAAGAAACTCTTT. This chain uses TRGV5 with TRGJ1 or TRGJ2. TCRdb does not report a J gene; here it was assigned by matching the DNA to germline references. The trim removed 0 bases at V and 5 bases at J, leaving 10 bases unmatched. The CDR3 length is 15 residues. Germline CDR1 VINAFY, CDR2 YDVSNSKD.

The table lists this clone with a few counts. The mismatch at residue 9 between this DNA's translation and the TCRdb protein of a much larger clone likely reflects a read error; the protein shown is translated from the DNA. The V and J genes are TRGV10 and TRGJP1. No J gene is reported in TCRdb; it was inferred here by comparing the DNA with germline. TRGV10 falls under the ORF class, with uncertain function. The CDR3 covers 14 residues. Losses at the gene ends were 8 bases for V and 10 bases for J; bases not matched to a gene: 14. The CDR3 spells CAAWALGYDWFKIF. CDR3 coding DNA: TGTGCTGCGTGGGCTCTGGGGTATGATTGGTTCAAGATATTT.

This clone is termed medium-sized. This rearrangement joins TRGV10 to TRGJP1. The J gene is absent in TCRdb and was assigned here via DNA matching to germline. TRGV10 is identified as an open reading frame with a role that is uncertain. The CDR3 spans 10 residues. V gave up 8 bases and J gave up 12 bases; unmatched junction bases: 4. This CDR3 reads CAAWIRFKIF. The CDR3 nucleotides read TGTGCTGCGTGGATCAGGTTCAAGATATTT.

This clone rates as medium-sized (0.01 to 0.1%). The V and J genes are TRGV8 and TRGJ1 or TRGJ2. The J gene, left out of TCRdb, was set here by checking the DNA against germline. The V and J ends lost 10 bases and 2 bases, in that order; junction bases with no gene match: 8. The germline V gene encodes CDR1 VENAVY and CDR2 YDSYNSRV. The CDR3 spans 12 residues. CDR3 coding DNA: TGTGCCACACCACCTGATTATTATAAGAAACTCTTT. This encodes CATPPDYYKKLF.

This clone is medium-sized in the sample. The CDR3 region has the DNA TGTGCTGCGTGTATTTATTATAAGAAACTCTTT. As protein: CAACIYYKKLF. The gene calls are TRGV10 and TRGJ1 or TRGJ2. The J gene comes from matching the DNA to germline here; TCRdb lacks it. TRGV10 belongs to the ORF category, with a function that is uncertain. The CDR3 consists of 11 residues. The trim removed 9 bases at V and 3 bases at J, leaving 3 bases unmatched.

By proportion, this clone is medium-sized (0.01 to 0.1%). The V gene is TRGV8, the J gene TRGJ1 or TRGJ2. The J gene is absent in TCRdb and was assigned here via DNA matching to germline. CDR1 VENAVY and CDR2 YDSYNSRV come from the germline V gene. The CDR3 has 14 amino acids. The V segment lost 4 bases and the J segment 0 bases; nucleotides outside the gene matches: 6. The CDR3 sequence: CATWELRNYYKKLF. The CDR3 coding sequence is TGTGCCACCTGGGAGCTACGGAATTATTATAAGAAACTCTTT.

Relative to its sample, this clone is medium-sized (0.01 to 0.1%). Other nucleotide sequences in the sample specify the same CDR3. The chain combines TRGV4 with TRGJP1. Germline matching of the DNA provided the J gene here, since TCRdb leaves it blank. The germline CDR1 and CDR2 sequences are EGSTGY and YDSYTSSV. The CDR3 is 15 amino acids. The ends lost 0 bases at V and 4 bases at J; junction bases unmatched: 5. The CDR3 DNA sequence: TGTGCCACCTGGGATGGGCGAGGCACTGGTTGGTTCAAGATATTT. Translating it yields CATWDGRGTGWFKIF.

This clone is medium-sized within its sample. The V gene is TRGV3, the J gene TRGJ1 or TRGJ2. TCRdb leaves out the J gene; it was filled in here by matching the DNA to germline. The CDR3 spans 14 residues. V lost 5 bases to trimming and J lost 6 bases; unmatched junction nucleotides: 13. Germline lookup yields CDR1 VTNTFY and CDR2 YDVSTARD (reference sequence). The DNA of the CDR3 is TGTGCCACCTGGGCCCCCCAGAGTGGTTATAAGAAACTCTTT. Translation gives CATWAPQSGYKKLF.

Sample share makes this clone medium-sized. The chain recombines TRGV2 with TRGJ1 or TRGJ2. The J gene was not available in TCRdb and was assigned here by matching the DNA to germline segments. With V trimmed by 4 bases and J by 8 bases, 14 bases remained unmatched. The CDR3 length is 14 residues. CDR1 is EGSNGY, CDR2 YDSYNSKV, per germline. CDR3 loop: CATWEIGPRNKKLF. In nucleotides, the CDR3 is TGTGCCACCTGGGAAATAGGGCCGCGGAATAAGAAACTCTTT.

This clone is classed as medium-sized. This rearrangement joins TRGV4 to TRGJ1 or TRGJ2. TCRdb records no J gene; here it was assigned by comparing the DNA to germline. The germline gives CDR1 EGSTGY, CDR2 YDSYTSSV. This CDR3 is 13 amino acids long. V was clipped by 5 bases and J by 0 bases; unmatched bases: 4. This chain's CDR3 is CATWVSNYYKKLF. The CDR3 DNA sequence: TGTGCCACCTGGGTCTCGAATTATTATAAGAAACTCTTT.

By sample fraction, this clone is medium-sized (0.01 to 0.1%). V is TRGV4 and J is TRGJ1 or TRGJ2. As TCRdb names no J gene, one was assigned here on the basis of a DNA match to germline. The CDR3 runs 12 residues. CDR1 and CDR2 from the germline V gene are EGSTGY and YDSYTSSV. V gave up 4 bases and J gave up 9 bases; unmatched junction bases: 9. The CDR3: CATWEHLSKKLF. The CDR3, as DNA: TGTGCCACCTGGGAGCACCTCTCTAAGAAACTCTTT.

This clone is classed as medium-sized. The V call is TRGV9, the J call TRGJP2. TCRdb records no J gene; here it was assigned by comparing the DNA to germline. Germline CDR1 is GITISATS and CDR2 is ISYDGTV (reference sequence). CDR3 length equals 17 residues. Losses at the gene ends were 0 bases for V and 2 bases for J; bases not matched to a gene: 9. The CDR3 nucleotides read TGTGCCTTGTGGGAGGTGCATGGGAAGAGTAGTGATTGGATCAAGACGTTT. It encodes CALWEVHGKSSDWIKTF.

Within the sample, this clone is medium-sized. This chain uses TRGV10 with TRGJ1 or TRGJ2. TCRdb gives no J gene; it was assigned here by matching the DNA to germline. Being an ORF, TRGV10 has a function that is uncertain. The CDR3 loop spans 13 amino acids. Germline trimming cut 10 bases from V and 9 bases from J; bases unmatched to any gene: 16. CDR3 sequence: CAASTGFQGKKLF. CDR3 nucleotides: TGTGCTGCGTCTACCGGATTTCAGGGTAAGAAACTCTTT.

In its sample, this clone is medium-sized (0.01 to 0.1%). This chain joins TRGV8 and TRGJP1. Because TCRdb records no J gene, it was assigned here through a match of the DNA to germline. Per the germline V gene, CDR1 is VENAVY and CDR2 is YDSYNSRV. Trimming took 5 bases from V and 8 from J; bases not matched to a gene: 5. This CDR3 region has 12 residues. As DNA, the CDR3 is TGTGCCACCTGGGGTTCAGGTTGGTTCAAGATATTT. Translating it yields CATWGSGWFKIF.

This clone is termed medium-sized. The CDR3 DNA is TGTGCCACCTGGGACGGCCCTCCTTATTATTATTATAAGAAACTCTTT. Encoded protein: CATWDGPPYYYYKKLF. The chain has TRGV2 and TRGJ1 or TRGJ2. TCRdb offers no J gene call, so here the DNA was matched to germline to obtain one. After removal of 1 base from V and 2 bases from J, the junction contained 11 bases not matched to a gene. The germline V gene encodes CDR1 EGSNGY and CDR2 YDSYNSKV. This CDR3 spans 16 amino acids.

The V gene call is TRGV4, and the J gene call is absent. This CDR3 is 21 amino acids long. CDR1 is EGSTGY, CDR2 YDSYTSSV, per germline. CDR3 nucleotides: TGTGCCACCTGGGATTCCACCAGAATTATTATAAGAAACTCTATGGCAGTGGAACAACACTTT. Protein product: CATWDSTRIIIRNSMAVEQHF.

This clone is medium-sized (0.01 to 0.1%) in the sample. The V gene is TRGV8, but the J gene lacks a call. There are 9 residues in the CDR3. Germline V lookup: CDR1 VENAVY, CDR2 YDSYNSRV. The CDR3 DNA sequence: TGTGCCACCTGGGATCCTCGGCTCTTT. As protein: CATWDPRLF.

Judged by abundance, this clone is medium-sized. This chain joins TRGV3 and TRGJ1 or TRGJ2. No J gene was available from TCRdb, and it was assigned here by a germline match of the DNA. After removal of 0 bases from V and 0 bases from J, the junction contained 8 bases not matched to a gene. The CDR3 consists of 16 residues. In germline, CDR1 is VTNTFY, CDR2 YDVSTARD (reference sequence). CDR3 in amino acids: CATWDRRGSNYYKKLF. Here the CDR3 DNA reads TGTGCCACCTGGGACAGGCGAGGGTCGAATTATTATAAGAAACTCTTT.